Listed below are T cell receptor beta chains from one sample, sequenced in a study of T cell responses to AZD1222 COVID-19 vaccine. The table came from immunoSEQ multiplex PCR; TCRdb's copy has only in-frame clones and leaves some out. The sample consists of 100,000 to 150,000 clones, approximately 86% of them appearing once. This specimen consisted of peripheral blood, obtained on day 0 of AZD1222 vaccination. The receptors come from an adult in good health. CDR3s include the opening cysteine and the closing phenylalanine or tryptophan. Each record gives: clone size, D gene, J gene, V gene, CDR3 DNA, CDR3 protein. D genes are given only for firm matches. Clone size is shown for a subset of rows, as once, few, many or a class of expanded clone.

size: .
D: .
J: TRBJ1-1
V: TRBV11-3
DNA: TGTGCCAGCAGCTTCCAGCAGAACACTGAAGCTTTCTTT
CDR3: CASSFQQNTEAFF

size: .
D: .
J: TRBJ2-1
V: TRBV5-1
DNA: TGCGCCAGCAGCTTGGGGATGCCGGATGGGTCCCGGACTCAGAGGAATGAGCAGTTCTTC
CDR3: CASSLGMPDGSRTQRNEQFF

size: .
D: TRBD2
J: TRBJ2-1
V: TRBV7-8
DNA: TGTGCCAGCAGCTTAGGAGTGGCTAGCGGGGCTCACAATGAGCAGTTCTTC
CDR3: CASSLGVASGAHNEQFF

size: .
D: .
J: TRBJ1-5
V: TRBV12-3/TRBV12-4
DNA: TGTGCCAGCAGTAAAGACGACAATCAGCCCCAGCATTTT
CDR3: CASSKDDNQPQHF

size: .
D: .
J: TRBJ1-2
V: TRBV18
DNA: TGTGCCAGCTCGCCCCAGGACAGTACTTATGGCTACACCTTC
CDR3: CASSPQDSTYGYTF

size: .
D: .
J: TRBJ2-1
V: TRBV28
DNA: TGTGCCAGCAGTTTAGAGGATAGCGGAAGCTCCTACAATGAGCAGTTCTTC
CDR3: CASSLEDSGSSYNEQFF

size: .
D: TRBD2
J: TRBJ2-7
V: TRBV19
DNA: TGTGCCAGTAGTATCTCACTAGCGGGTGGCTACGAGCAGTACTTC
CDR3: CASSISLAGGYEQYF

size: .
D: TRBD1
J: TRBJ1-2
V: TRBV7-2
DNA: TGTGCCAGCAGCATGGGACAGCCAGCTTCTGGCTACACCTTC
CDR3: CASSMGQPASGYTF

size: .
D: .
J: TRBJ2-2
V: TRBV5-1
DNA: TGCGCCAGCAGCTTGGGTCGAGGGGGGCTCTCCCTGTTTTTT
CDR3: CASSLGRGGLSLFF

size: .
D: .
J: TRBJ1-1
V: TRBV5-1
DNA: TGCGCCAGCAGCGTCTCCGGGGAGCTTACTGAAGCTTTCTTT
CDR3: CASSVSGELTEAFF

size: .
D: .
J: TRBJ2-5
V: TRBV19
DNA: TGTGCCAGTAGTTCCAGGGGGGGACAAGAGACCCAGTACTTC
CDR3: CASSSRGGQETQYF

size: .
D: TRBD1
J: TRBJ2-1
V: TRBV27
DNA: TGTGCCAGCAGTTTAGGTGGACAGGTGGTAGATGAGCAGTTCTTC
CDR3: CASSLGGQVVDEQFF

size: once
D: .
J: TRBJ1-5
V: TRBV6-1
DNA: TGTGCCAGCAGTGACGGGCAGGGGAATCAGCCCCAGCATTTT
CDR3: CASSDGQGNQPQHF

size: .
D: .
J: TRBJ2-3
V: TRBV3-1/TRBV3-2
DNA: TGTGCCAGCAGTCCTATGGGGTGGGGCACAGATACGCAGTATTTT
CDR3: CASSPMGWGTDTQYF

size: .
D: TRBD1
J: TRBJ1-2
V: TRBV11-2
DNA: TGTGCCAGCAGCTTGACAGGGGGACTAGGTGGCTACACCTTC
CDR3: CASSLTGGLGGYTF

size: .
D: .
J: TRBJ1-5
V: TRBV2
DNA: TGTGCCAGCAGTGTGCAGGGCCAGGTCAATCAGCCCCAGCATTTT
CDR3: CASSVQGQVNQPQHF

size: few
D: .
J: TRBJ1-5
V: TRBV2
DNA: TGTGCCAGCAGTGACAAGGCAGCTAGCAATCAGCCCCAGCATTTT
CDR3: CASSDKAASNQPQHF

size: .
D: TRBD2
J: TRBJ2-3
V: TRBV28
DNA: TGTGCCAGCATCCCCCAGGGAGGGCGTAGGACGACAGATACGCAGTATTTT
CDR3: CASIPQGGRRTTDTQYF

size: few
D: .
J: TRBJ1-1
V: TRBV10-3
DNA: TGTGCCTCAGACTCAGGGGACACTGAAGCTTTCTTT
CDR3: CASDSGDTEAFF

size: once
D: .
J: TRBJ1-6
V: TRBV2
DNA: TGTGCCAGCATTCAGGCCGATAATTCACCCCTCCACTTT
CDR3: CASIQADNSPLHF

size: .
D: .
J: TRBJ2-2
V: TRBV10-1
DNA: TGCGCCAGCAGTGACGGGCGGAAGAACACCGGGGAGCTGTTTTTT
CDR3: CASSDGRKNTGELFF

size: .
D: .
J: TRBJ1-2
V: TRBV4-3
DNA: TGCGCCAGCAGCCAGTTCCTCGGACATGGCGACTATGGCTACACCTTC
CDR3: CASSQFLGHGDYGYTF

size: .
D: .
J: TRBJ2-1
V: TRBV20-1
DNA: TGCAGTGCTAGTTCCCAGGGTGGCTACAATGAGCAGTTCTTC
CDR3: CSASSQGGYNEQFF

size: .
D: .
J: TRBJ1-2
V: TRBV28
DNA: TGTGCCAGCAGTTCGGGGTTTGGGGGGACCTTC
CDR3: CASSSGFGGTF

size: once
D: .
J: TRBJ1-1
V: TRBV5-1
DNA: TGCGCCAGCAGCTTGGCTGAAGGGGGGGACGGTGAAGCTTTCTTT
CDR3: CASSLAEGGDGEAFF

size: .
D: .
J: TRBJ2-7
V: TRBV5-5
DNA: TGTGCCAGCAGCGGTTCGGGGTACGAGCAGTACTTC
CDR3: CASSGSGYEQYF

size: .
D: .
J: TRBJ1-5
V: TRBV19
DNA: TGTGCCAGTAGTATACGAGATGCAGGGGCCAGCAATCAGCCCCAGCATTTT
CDR3: CASSIRDAGASNQPQHF

size: few
D: .
J: TRBJ1-1
V: TRBV5-5
DNA: TGTGCCAGCCGAACGGGAGGGGAGAGTTCGCAATACACTGAAGCTTTCTTT
CDR3: CASRTGGESSQYTEAFF

size: .
D: .
J: TRBJ2-5
V: TRBV28
DNA: TGTGCCAGCAGTTTACCCGCAGAGACCCAGTACTTC
CDR3: CASSLPAETQYF

size: .
D: TRBD2
J: TRBJ2-3
V: TRBV11-2
DNA: TGTGCCAGCAGGCGCCCTGGGCTAGCGGGCGATACGCAGTATTTT
CDR3: CASRRPGLAGDTQYF

size: .
D: .
J: TRBJ1-4
V: TRBV27
DNA: TGTGCCAGCAGTTTATTGCGTGGTGAAAAACTGTTTTTT
CDR3: CASSLLRGEKLFF

size: .
D: TRBD2
J: TRBJ2-2
V: TRBV28
DNA: TGTGCCAGCAGTTCCAGCGGGAGTCGTACCGGGGAGCTGTTTTTT
CDR3: CASSSSGSRTGELFF

size: .
D: TRBD1
J: TRBJ1-2
V: TRBV5-6
DNA: TGTGCCAGCAGCACTCGCCGGGACAGGGGTTTAATCTATGGCTACACCTTC
CDR3: CASSTRRDRGLIYGYTF

size: .
D: .
J: TRBJ2-1
V: TRBV9
DNA: TGTGCCAGCAGCGTAGATGGGACCAATGAGCAGTTCTTC
CDR3: CASSVDGTNEQFF